The rows below give T cell receptor beta chains drawn from one sample of a study of beta chain features in type 1 diabetes. The data were produced by immunoSEQ multiplex PCR, yet TCRdb's version contains in-frame clones alone and is incomplete. The table records some 290,000 clones, roughly 24% of them present only once. Sequenced sample: naive CD4+ T cells from blood. Receptors were obtained from a woman aged 25 to 45 with type 1 diabetes. Each CDR3 is given with its conserved first and last residue. Some rows have no size entry. The others give once, few or many, or a class for an expanded clone.

TRBJ1-2 | few | TRBV29-1 | 13 | CSVDRQANYGYTF
TRBJ2-5 | NA | TRBV5-4 | 16 | CASSLVGTGIVETQYF
TRBJ1-1 | NA | TRBV2 | 14 | CASSRQVRVTEAFF
TRBJ1-4 | NA | TRBV29-1 | 13 | CSATGTDNEKLFF
TRBJ2-5 | NA | TRBV6-5 | 13 | CASTETGQETQYF
TRBJ2-1 | few | TRBV29-1 | 14 | CSVTAWDRLDEQFF
TRBJ2-7 | few | TRBV6-5 | 15 | CASSYSTNRAYEQYF
TRBJ1-2 | NA | TRBV18 | 17 | CASSPQGDHTGTDGYTF
TRBJ1-1 | NA | TRBV7-3 | 13 | CASSLTVGTEAFF
TRBJ2-7 | NA | TRBV5-1 | 14 | CASSLGQGNREQYF
TRBJ1-2 | NA | TRBV29-1 | 14 | CSVEKGTGPYGYTF
TRBJ2-3 | few | TRBV5-1 | 15 | CASSLVGVQSDTQYF
TRBJ1-2 | few | TRBV9 | 14 | CASSVGSANYGYTF
TRBJ1-2 | few | TRBV25-1 | 12 | CASRGDSYGYTF
TRBJ2-1 | NA | TRBV29-1 | 16 | CSVEDRHSRLNNEQFF
TRBJ2-2 | few | TRBV10-3 | 12 | CAIRRGPGELFF
TRBJ2-1 | NA | TRBV4-2 | 16 | CASSQDGAGGWDEQFF
TRBJ2-7 | few | TRBV28 | 11 | CATRGAGEQYF
TRBJ2-1 | NA | TRBV30 | 17 | CAWSARLLAGGNNEQFF
TRBJ2-1 | few | TRBV14 | 16 | CASSSHSGRVRGEQFF
TRBJ2-7 | few | TRBV7-9 | 10 | CASGRQEQYF
TRBJ2-2 | few | TRBV4-1 | 15 | CASSQGWPDLGELFF
TRBJ2-1 | NA | TRBV5-4 | 16 | CASSSKGTLGLNEQFF
TRBJ1-2 | NA | TRBV30 | 14 | CAWEGQGINYGYTF
TRBJ1-1 | NA | TRBV6-4 | 14 | CASSDSPGLSEAFF
TRBJ2-2 | NA | TRBV29-1 | 14 | CSVVGLGGTGELFF
TRBJ2-4 | NA | TRBV18 | 14 | CASSPLGQWDIQYF
TRBJ1-2 | NA | TRBV28 | 16 | CASSSPTGGIGYGYTF
TRBJ2-1 | NA | TRBV15 | 16 | CATSRERQASYNEQFF
TRBJ1-1 | few | TRBV5-4 | 15 | CASSPDQGLRSEAFF
TRBJ2-5 | NA | TRBV10-3 | 11 | CATSRGETQYF
TRBJ1-1 | NA | TRBV19 | 16 | CASSIGQGRRVTEAFF
TRBJ1-5 | few | TRBV15 | 13 | CATSRAYNQPQHF